These 26 T cell receptor beta chains share one sample of origin, sequenced in a study of blood T cell repertoires in COVID-19. Data came from immunoSEQ multiplex PCR; TCRdb stores just in-frame clones and leaves some out. The table shows approximately 130,000 clones, with 75% to 85% occurring only once. The sample comprised peripheral blood. The receptors shown here come from a man at least 80 years old with acute or convalescent COVID-19.

V is TRBV15 and J is TRBJ2-1; the match to TRBD2 covers 12 bases. This CDR3 spans 18 amino acids. CDR1 and CDR2 from the germline V gene are LNHNV and YYDKDF (reference sequence). V trimming: 8 bases; J trimming: 3 bases; junction bases outside the gene matches: 14. CDR3 sequence: CATGILTLAGGLYNEQFF. In nucleotides, the CDR3 is TGTGCCACCGGTATCTTAACACTAGCGGGGGGCCTCTACAATGAGCAGTTCTTC.

This clone was seen just once. This chain connects TRBV5-1 to TRBJ2-7, with TRBD1 identical over 7 bases. V shed 4 bases, J shed 3 bases, and the junction held 7 bases outside the gene matches. Germline V gives CDR1 SGHRS, CDR2 YFSETQ. This CDR3 has 14 amino acids. CDR3 sequence (DNA): TGCGCCAGCAGCGTAAGACAGGGCCTCTACGAGCAGTACTTC. This gives the protein CASSVRQGLYEQYF.

In this sample, this clone turned up a few times. The genes are TRBV5-1 and TRBJ2-3, with 7 bases aligning to TRBD1. CDR3 length: 16 residues. V was pared by 1 base and J by 2 bases, with 7 bases of the junction left unmatched. Germline values: CDR1 SGHRS, CDR2 YFSETQ. The CDR3, as DNA: TGCGCCAGCAGCTTGCCGCCAAGGGGGCCCACAGATACGCAGTATTTT. The encoded protein is CASSLPPRGPTDTQYF.

V and J are TRBV11-2 and TRBJ1-2; TRBD1 might be the D (6 bases). Germline values: CDR1 SGHAT, CDR2 FQNNGV. The CDR3 consists of 16 residues. Trimming left V 0 bases short and J 7 bases short, with 18 bases between. Here the CDR3 reads CASSLDLGRGPFGYTF. The CDR3 DNA reads as TGTGCCAGCAGCTTAGATTTGGGCAGGGGCCCCTTTGGCTACACCTTC.

In this sample, this clone turned up a few times. This chain connects TRBV30 to TRBJ1-1; D not certain. The V end lost 0 bases, the J end lost 7 bases, and 9 bases lay between the germline ends. This CDR3 contains 12 residues. Germline values: CDR1 GTSNPN, CDR2 SVGIG (reference sequence). CDR3 sequence reads: CAWSVKNFEAFF. CDR3 DNA sequence: TGTGCCTGGAGTGTAAAGAACTTTGAAGCTTTCTTT.

On this clone itself: The same CDR3 also results from other DNA sequences found in this sample. The chain uses TRBV4-3 and TRBJ1-2; D remains ambiguous. The germline V and J ends were trimmed by 0 bases and 8 bases, with 10 bases remaining between them. This CDR3 has 13 residues. Germline lookup yields CDR1 LGHNA and CDR2 YSLEER. The DNA for the CDR3 is TGCGCCAGCAGCCAAGATTTCGGGTACGGCTACACCTTC. Encoded protein: CASSQDFGYGYTF.

This clone came up a few times. The genes are TRBV6-2 or TRBV6-3 and TRBJ2-7, with a possible D match to TRBD2 (7 bases). CDR1 is MNHEY, CDR2 SVGEGT, per germline. V was cut by 8 bases and J by 6 bases, with 20 bases left in between. This CDR3 contains 14 residues. CDR3 in amino acids: CASRPNGGAGEQYF. The CDR3 DNA reads as TGTGCCAGCCGCCCGAATGGGGGGGCCGGCGAGCAGTACTTC.

In this sample, this clone turned up a few times. The chain combines TRBV2 with TRBJ1-6; D is unclear. The V gene's germline CDR1 is SNHLY and CDR2 FYNNEI. V gave up 8 bases and J gave up 7 bases, with 6 bases separating them. This CDR3 has 11 amino acids. CDR3 nucleotide sequence: TGTGCCAGCCACAGCAATTCACCCCTCCACTTT. It is translated as CASHSNSPLHF.

The V call is TRBV15, the J call TRBJ2-5; TRBD1 matches 10 bases. The trim removed 5 bases at V and 1 base at J, leaving 1 base unmatched. Germline V gives CDR1 LNHNV, CDR2 YYDKDF (reference sequence). The CDR3 runs 14 residues. The DNA for the CDR3 is TGTGCCACCAGCGGGGACAGGGGCCAAGAGACCCAGTACTTC. This encodes CATSGDRGQETQYF.

The rearrangement links TRBV2 to TRBJ1-4; TRBD1 matches 7 bases. This CDR3 spans 16 amino acids. CDR1 and CDR2 (germline): SNHLY, FYNNEI. J was trimmed by 7 bases and V by 0 bases; bases with no gene match: 8. CDR3 amino acids: CASSEAGGLSGEKLFF. The CDR3, as DNA: TGTGCCAGCAGTGAAGCAGGGGGCTTATCGGGTGAAAAACTGTTTTTT.

The chain couples TRBV5-5 to TRBJ2-7, with 10 bases identical to TRBD1. CDR1 and CDR2 from the germline V gene are SGHKS and YYEKEE (reference sequence). With V trimmed by 4 bases and J by 2 bases, 6 bases remained unmatched. The CDR3 runs 15 residues. The CDR3 sequence: CASSIGQGVTYEQYF. In DNA form, the CDR3 reads TGTGCCAGCAGCATCGGACAGGGGGTTACCTACGAGCAGTACTTC.

The chain employs TRBV3-1 (or the pseudogene TRBV3-2) and TRBJ2-1; TRBD2 aligns across 8 bases. Germline V gives CDR1 LGHDT, CDR2 YNNKEL (reference sequence). V lost 4 bases, J lost 5 bases, and 7 bases stayed unmatched. The CDR3 spans 15 residues. In DNA form, the CDR3 reads TGTGCCAGCAGCCGAGGCGGGACTAGGAACAATGAGCAGTTCTTC. Protein product: CASSRGGTRNNEQFF.

This chain links TRBV4-1 with TRBJ1-6, with 10 bases aligning to TRBD1. The CDR3 loop spans 15 amino acids. Germline V lookup: CDR1 MGHRA, CDR2 YSYEKL. Trimming removed 0 bases from V and 11 bases from J; junction bases left unmatched: 4. CDR3 residues: CASSQDPDRGTPLHF. The CDR3 DNA follows: TGCGCCAGCAGCCAAGATCCGGACAGGGGGACACCCCTCCACTTT.

The chain carries TRBV18 and TRBJ2-7; TRBD1 matches 7 bases. This CDR3 contains 13 residues. Trimming at V came to 6 bases and at J to 5 bases, leaving 7 bases not matched to a gene. In germline, CDR1 is KGHSH, CDR2 LQKENI. CDR3 nucleotide sequence: TGTGCCAGCTCTCCGGGACAGTTCCACGAGCAGTACTTC. As protein: CASSPGQFHEQYF.

V usage is TRBV6-5 and J usage is TRBJ1-2; TRBD1 agrees at 8 bases. Germline CDR1 reads MNHEY; CDR2 reads SVGAGI. The CDR3 covers 13 residues. V dropped 6 bases and J dropped 4; count of bases not matched to a gene: 4. CDR3 in amino acids: CASRRDRTYGYTF. The CDR3 coding sequence is TGTGCCAGCAGGAGGGACAGGACCTATGGCTACACCTTC.

This clone was picked up one time. The V and J genes are TRBV2 and TRBJ2-2; 7 bases are shared with TRBD1. The CDR3 runs to 14 residues. CDR1 is SNHLY and CDR2 is FYNNEI in the germline V gene. V dropped 6 bases and J dropped 2; count of bases not matched to a gene: 3. The CDR3 nucleotides read TGTGCCAGCAGGACAGGGCTAAACACCGGGGAGCTGTTTTTT. It is translated as CASRTGLNTGELFF.

The chain has TRBV5-1 and TRBJ1-1, with 8 bases lining up with TRBD1. Trimming removed 2 bases from V and 0 bases from J; junction bases left unmatched: 6. Germline CDR1 is SGHRS and CDR2 is YFSETQ. The CDR3 contains 16 residues. Here the CDR3 reads CASSLGQGNMNTEAFF. CDR3 DNA sequence: TGCGCCAGCAGCTTAGGACAGGGCAACATGAACACTGAAGCTTTCTTT.

The chain couples TRBV7-9 to TRBJ2-1, with 8 bases that match TRBD2. Germline V gene sequence: CDR1 SEHNR, CDR2 FQNEAQ (reference sequence). With 5 bases clipped from V and 0 bases from J, the junction kept 3 bases outside the gene matches. This CDR3 is built from 15 residues. CDR3 nucleotide sequence: TGTGCCAGCAGCCCCAGCGGGGGCTCCTACAATGAGCAGTTCTTC. It translates to CASSPSGGSYNEQFF.

The chain links TRBV24-1 to TRBJ1-2; maybe TRBD1 (5 bases). Trimming left V 3 bases short and J 6 bases short, with 16 bases between. Germline lookup yields CDR1 KGHDR and CDR2 SFDVKD. This CDR3 region has 15 residues. CDR3 coding DNA: TGTGCCACCAGTGATAGCAGGGTACCTCTCGATGGCTACACCTTC. Amino acid sequence: CATSDSRVPLDGYTF.

The chain recombines TRBV5-8 with TRBJ1-5; the D is unclear. V lost 5 bases to trimming and J lost 1 base, with 19 bases between them. The CDR3 contains 17 residues. The V gene's germline CDR1 is SGHTS and CDR2 YDEGEE. The CDR3 bases are TGTGCCAGCAGTTATCCGGGATTTAGATTAAGCAATCAGCCCCAGCATTTT. Translating it yields CASSYPGFRLSNQPQHF. The full variable domain, rest sourced from reference TRBV5-8 and TRBJ1-5, is EAGVTQSPTHLIKTRGQQATLRCSPISGHTSVYWYQQALGLGLQFLLWYDEGEERNRGNFPPRFSGRQFPNYSSELNVNALELEDSALYLCASSYPGFRLSNQPQHFGDGTRLSIL.

The CDR3: CASSFIMNTEAFF. CDR3 nucleotide sequence: TGTGCCAGCAGCTTCATCATGAACACTGAAGCTTTCTTT. J is TRBJ1-1 and V is TRBV5-5; D remains ambiguous. V lost 2 bases and J lost 0, with 5 bases in between. CDR1 SGHKS and CDR2 YYEKEE come from the germline V gene (reference sequence). CDR3 length: 13 residues.

As DNA, the CDR3 is TGTGCCAGCAGCGCGGGTCTCAATGAAAAACTGTTTTTT. This gives the protein CASSAGLNEKLFF. V is TRBV3-1 (or the pseudogene TRBV3-2) and J is TRBJ1-4; unclear D gene. Trimming left V 5 bases short and J 5 bases short, with 9 bases between. The germline V gene has CDR1 LGHDT and CDR2 YNNKEL (reference sequence). The CDR3 consists of 13 residues.

The CDR3 loop reads CASSKGPLADTQYF. In DNA, the CDR3 is TGTGCCAGCAGCAAGGGCCCCCTGGCCGATACGCAGTATTTT. This rearrangement joins TRBV21-1 to TRBJ2-3; the D segment call TRBD1 is taken from the table without a DNA check. TRBV21-1 is listed as a pseudogene. The CDR3 covers 14 residues.

Regarding this clone: One base away lies a much larger clone, so this may be a sequencing read error. The rearrangement uses TRBV12-1 and TRBJ2-2; the table names TRBD2, a call not compared with the DNA. TRBV12-1 is noted as a pseudogene. The CDR3 is made up of 13 amino acids. CDR3 bases: TGTGCCAGCAGTTACGGGAACACCGAGGAGCTGTTTTTT. It yields the protein CASSYGNTEELFF.

The chain uses TRBV5-1 and TRBJ2-7, with 7 bases identical to TRBD1. CDR3 length: 17 residues. With 4 bases clipped from V and 0 bases from J, the junction kept 13 bases outside the gene matches. Germline V gene sequence: CDR1 SGHRS, CDR2 YFSETQ. This CDR3 reads CASSPRGPGQSSYEQYF. CDR3 DNA: TGCGCCAGCAGCCCGAGAGGACCGGGACAGAGCTCCTACGAGCAGTACTTC.

In DNA form, the CDR3 reads TGCGCCAGCAGCTTGGCCTCGGGGTCCACTGAAGCTTTCTTT. Protein sequence: CASSLASGSTEAFF. The V and J genes are TRBV5-1 and TRBJ1-1; no definite D call. V was trimmed by 0 bases and J by 4 bases, leaving 10 bases between them. Per the germline V gene, CDR1 is SGHRS and CDR2 is YFSETQ. This CDR3 is built from 14 residues.